These 2 T cell receptor beta chains share one sample of origin, sequenced in a study of PD-L1 blockade in urothelial cancer (dated by TCRdb to the late 2010s). The method was the immunoSEQ multiplex PCR assay. The immuneACCESS repertoire file appears here via TCRdb, limited to in-frame rearrangements. These files lack a portion of the clones; in checked studies, under half of the deficit traces to unresolved V genes, and the cause of the others is not known. A total of roughly 90,000 clones appear in this sample, roughly 90% of them only once. Roughly 0.97% of the sample lies in the top ten. The sample's time point label, in plain terms: pretreatment peripheral blood. This sample comprised PBMCs, obtained around atezolizumab (anti-PD-L1) treatment. The receptor set was obtained from a woman older than 75 with urothelial cancer.

The chain joins TRBV18 to TRBJ2-3; D unresolved. Trimming took 3 bases from V and 0 from J, leaving 13 bases between them. The CDR3 covers 16 residues. CDR1 and CDR2 from the germline V gene are KGHSH and LQKENI. The CDR3 spells CASSPQVLGSTDTQYF. The CDR3 DNA reads TGTGCCAGCTCACCCCAGGTGCTGGGCAGCACAGATACGCAGTATTTT.

The chain is built from TRBV9 and TRBJ1-4; perhaps TRBD1 as D (5 bases). There are 15 residues in the CDR3. V was clipped by 3 bases and J by 6 bases, with 15 bases between them. Germline assignment: CDR1 SGDLS and CDR2 YYNGEE. The CDR3: CASSGQTATYEKLFF. DNA for the CDR3: TGTGCCAGCAGCGGGCAGACAGCAACCTATGAAAAACTGTTTTTT. Using reference TRBV9 and TRBJ1-4 for the parts outside the CDR3, the full variable domain is DSGVTQTPKHLITATGQRVTLRCSPRSGDLSVYWYQQSLDQGLQFLIQYYNGEERAKGNILERFSAQQFPDLHSELNLSSLELGDSALYFCASSGQTATYEKLFFGSGTQLSVL.